This TCR beta chain appears in the sequencing data of a study of patients and donors after allogeneic stem cell transplantation. The CDR3 is 14 residues long. Germline V lookup: CDR1 MGHRA, CDR2 YSYEKL. Trimming cost V 0 bases and J 3 bases, with 9 bases left between them. MiXCR was run by TCRdb on the RT-PCR reads, yielding one entry per CDR3 protein. The sample comprises about 200,000 distinct CDR3 sequences, around 40% of which are singletons, and roughly 12% rests with the top ten. What was sequenced was blood, either unsorted or a sorted T cell fraction (not recorded which). This rearrangement joins TRBV4-1 to TRBJ2-7; the D gene could be TRBD1 or TRBD2 (5 bases each). This sequence originates from a human donor who was either an allogeneic HSCT recipient or a stem cell or donor lymphocyte infusion donor (not recorded which). It is not recorded whose cells these are; they may come from a transplant donor. The CDR3 bases are TGCGCCAGCAGCCAAGACGGGACGCTCTACGAGCAGTACTTC. Its protein is CASSQDGTLYEQYF.